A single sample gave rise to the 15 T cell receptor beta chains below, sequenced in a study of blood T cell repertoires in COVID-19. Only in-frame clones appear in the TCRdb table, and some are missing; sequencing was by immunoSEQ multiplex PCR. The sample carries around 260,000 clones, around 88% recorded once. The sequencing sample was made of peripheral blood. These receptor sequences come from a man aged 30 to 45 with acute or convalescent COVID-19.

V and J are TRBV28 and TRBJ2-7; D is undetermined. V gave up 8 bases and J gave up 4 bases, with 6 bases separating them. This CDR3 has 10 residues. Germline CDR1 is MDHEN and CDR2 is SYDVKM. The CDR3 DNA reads TGTGCCAGCGGTCAGTACGAGCAGTACTTC. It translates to CASGQYEQYF.

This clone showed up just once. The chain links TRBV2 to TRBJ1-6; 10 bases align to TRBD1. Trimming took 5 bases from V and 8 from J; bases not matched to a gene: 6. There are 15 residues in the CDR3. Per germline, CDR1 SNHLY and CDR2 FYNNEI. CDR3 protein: CASSLTGTGDSPLHF. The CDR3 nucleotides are TGTGCCAGCAGTTTAACCGGGACAGGGGATTCACCCCTCCACTTT. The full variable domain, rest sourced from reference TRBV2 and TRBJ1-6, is EPEVTQTPSHQVTQMGQEVILRCVPISNHLYFYWYRQILGQKVEFLVSFYNNEISEKSEIFDDQFSVERPDGSNFTLKIRSTKLEDSAMYFCASSLTGTGDSPLHFGNGTRLTVT.

The chain's CDR3 is CASSGWGTGDGYTF. DNA for the CDR3: TGTGCCAGCAGCGGGTGGGGGACAGGGGATGGCTACACCTTC. The chain couples TRBV4-2 to TRBJ1-2; 10 nucleotides match TRBD1. V shed 5 bases, J shed 6 bases, and the junction held 6 bases outside the gene matches. The CDR3 totals 14 residues. The V gene's germline CDR1 is LGHNA and CDR2 YNFKEQ.

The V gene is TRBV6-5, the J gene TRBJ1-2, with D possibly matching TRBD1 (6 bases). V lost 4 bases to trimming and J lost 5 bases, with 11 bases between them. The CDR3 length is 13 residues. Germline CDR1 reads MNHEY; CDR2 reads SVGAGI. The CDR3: CASSFGTQYGYTF. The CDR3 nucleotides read TGTGCCAGCAGTTTTGGGACACAGTATGGCTACACCTTC.

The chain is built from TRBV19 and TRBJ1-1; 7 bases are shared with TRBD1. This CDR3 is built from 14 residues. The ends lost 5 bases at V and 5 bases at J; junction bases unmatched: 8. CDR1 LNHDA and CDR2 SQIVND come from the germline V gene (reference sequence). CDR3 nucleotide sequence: TGTGCCAGTAGTGTACACAGGGGAAGGACTGAAGCTTTCTTT. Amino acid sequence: CASSVHRGRTEAFF.

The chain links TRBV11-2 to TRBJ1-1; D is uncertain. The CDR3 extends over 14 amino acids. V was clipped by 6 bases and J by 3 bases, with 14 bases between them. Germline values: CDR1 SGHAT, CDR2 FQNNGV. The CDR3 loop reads CASRPGEEHTEAFF. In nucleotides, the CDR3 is TGTGCCAGCAGGCCGGGAGAGGAACACACTGAAGCTTTCTTT.

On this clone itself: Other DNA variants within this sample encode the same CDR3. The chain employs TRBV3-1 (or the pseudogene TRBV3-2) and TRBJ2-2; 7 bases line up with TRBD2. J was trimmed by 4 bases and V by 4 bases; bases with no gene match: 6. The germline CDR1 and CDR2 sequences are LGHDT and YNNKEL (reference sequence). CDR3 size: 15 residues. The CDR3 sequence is CASSRGGSRTGELFF. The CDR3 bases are TGTGCCAGCAGCCGAGGCGGGAGCCGCACCGGGGAGCTGTTTTTT.

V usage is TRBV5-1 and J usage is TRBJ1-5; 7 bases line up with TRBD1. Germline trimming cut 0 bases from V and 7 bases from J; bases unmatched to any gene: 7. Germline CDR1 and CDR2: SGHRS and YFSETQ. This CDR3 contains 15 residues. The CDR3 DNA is TGCGCCAGCAGCTTGGAGGCAGGGGGTAACCAGCCCCAGCATTTT. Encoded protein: CASSLEAGGNQPQHF.

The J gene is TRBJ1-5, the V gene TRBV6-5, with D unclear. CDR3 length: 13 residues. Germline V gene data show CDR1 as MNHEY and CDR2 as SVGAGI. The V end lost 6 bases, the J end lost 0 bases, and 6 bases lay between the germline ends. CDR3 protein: CASSLNSNQPQHF. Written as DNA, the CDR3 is TGTGCCAGCAGCCTAAATAGCAATCAGCCCCAGCATTTT.

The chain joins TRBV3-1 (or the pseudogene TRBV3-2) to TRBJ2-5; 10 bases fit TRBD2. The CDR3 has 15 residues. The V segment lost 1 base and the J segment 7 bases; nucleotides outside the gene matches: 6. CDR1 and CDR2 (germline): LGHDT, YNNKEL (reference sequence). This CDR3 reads CASSQGLAGGGTQYF. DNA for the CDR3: TGTGCCAGCAGCCAAGGATTAGCGGGAGGCGGGACCCAGTACTTC.

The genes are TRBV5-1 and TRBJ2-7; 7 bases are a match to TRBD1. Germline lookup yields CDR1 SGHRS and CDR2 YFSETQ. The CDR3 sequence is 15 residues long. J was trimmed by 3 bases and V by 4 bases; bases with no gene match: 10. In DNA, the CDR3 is TGCGCCAGCAGCGACCGGGGACAGTCACGCTACGAGCAGTACTTC. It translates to CASSDRGQSRYEQYF.

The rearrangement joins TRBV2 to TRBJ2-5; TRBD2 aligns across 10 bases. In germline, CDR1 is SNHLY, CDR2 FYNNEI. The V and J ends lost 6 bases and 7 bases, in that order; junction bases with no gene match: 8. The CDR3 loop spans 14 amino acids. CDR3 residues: CASSSAGGRGTQYF. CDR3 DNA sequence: TGTGCCAGCAGCTCAGCGGGGGGGCGGGGGACCCAGTACTTC.

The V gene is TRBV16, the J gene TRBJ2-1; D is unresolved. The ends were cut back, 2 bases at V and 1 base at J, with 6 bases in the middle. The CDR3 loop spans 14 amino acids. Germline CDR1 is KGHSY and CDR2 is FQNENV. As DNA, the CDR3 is TGTGCCAGCAGCCAACCTAATTCCTACAATGAGCAGTTCTTC. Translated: CASSQPNSYNEQFF.

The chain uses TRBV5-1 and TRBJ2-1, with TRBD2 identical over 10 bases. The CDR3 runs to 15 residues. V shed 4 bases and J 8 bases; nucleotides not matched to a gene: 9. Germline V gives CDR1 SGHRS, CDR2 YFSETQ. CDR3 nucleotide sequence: TGCGCCAGCAGCAGATCTAGCGGGAGTTTCGATGAGCAGTTCTTC. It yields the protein CASSRSSGSFDEQFF.

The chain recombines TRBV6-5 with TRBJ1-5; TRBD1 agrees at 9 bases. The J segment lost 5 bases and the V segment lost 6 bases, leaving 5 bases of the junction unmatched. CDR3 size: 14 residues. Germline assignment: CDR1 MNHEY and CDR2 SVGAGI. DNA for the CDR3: TGTGCCAGCAGCCCGGACAGGGGAGATCAGCCCCAGCATTTT. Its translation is CASSPDRGDQPQHF.